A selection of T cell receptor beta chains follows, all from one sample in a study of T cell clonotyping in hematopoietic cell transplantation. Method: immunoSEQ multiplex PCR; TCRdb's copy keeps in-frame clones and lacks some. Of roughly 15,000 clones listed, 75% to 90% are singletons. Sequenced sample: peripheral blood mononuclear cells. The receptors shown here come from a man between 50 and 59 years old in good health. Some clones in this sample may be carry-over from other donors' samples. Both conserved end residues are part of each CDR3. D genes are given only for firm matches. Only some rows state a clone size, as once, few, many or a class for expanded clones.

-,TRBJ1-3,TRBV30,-,TGTGCCTGGCTCCCCTGGGGATCCTCAGGAAACACCATATATTTT,CAWLPWGSSGNTIYF
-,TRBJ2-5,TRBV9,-,TGTGCCAGCAGCGTAAGAGGTCAAGGCGGGGGCGGGGAGACCCAGTACTTC,CASSVRGQGGGGETQYF
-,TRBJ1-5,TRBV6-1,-,TGTGCCAGCAGTCCGGGCCAGGGGAAGGGTCAGCCCCAGCATTTT,CASSPGQGKGQPQHF
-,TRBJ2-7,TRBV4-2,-,TGTGCCAGCAGCCAGGAGGGGGCCTACGAGCAGTACTTC,CASSQEGAYEQYF
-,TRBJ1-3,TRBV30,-,TGTGCCTGGGGACCGAGACGGAGCTCTGGAAACACCATATATTTT,CAWGPRRSSGNTIYF
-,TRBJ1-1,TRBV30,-,TGTGCCTGGAGAAAAGAGGCGAACACTGAAGCTTTCTTT,CAWRKEANTEAFF
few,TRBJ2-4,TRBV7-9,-,TGTGCCAGCAGCTTGGCCTTAGACATTCAGTACTTC,CASSLALDIQYF
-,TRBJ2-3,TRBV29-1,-,TGCAGCGTTACGGGATTGGTAGCGCCAGATACGCAGTATTTT,CSVTGLVAPDTQYF
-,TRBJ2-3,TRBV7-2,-,TGTGCCAGCAGCTTAGGCGTGGGGGAACGCACAGATACGCAGTATTTT,CASSLGVGERTDTQYF
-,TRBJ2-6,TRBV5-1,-,TGCGCCAGCAGCCCGCAGGGAAGTGGGGCCAACGTCCTGACTTTC,CASSPQGSGANVLTF
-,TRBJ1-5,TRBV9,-,TGTGCCAGCAGCGTAGGTGTTCGGAGCAATCAGCCCCAGCATTTT,CASSVGVRSNQPQHF
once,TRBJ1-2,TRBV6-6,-,TGTGCCAGCAGCCCCACAGAATATGGCTACACCTTC,CASSPTEYGYTF
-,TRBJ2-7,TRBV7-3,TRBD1,TGTGCCAGCAGCTTTGGACAGGCTCCCTACGAGCAGTACTTC,CASSFGQAPYEQYF
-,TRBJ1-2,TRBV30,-,TGTGCCTGGAGTGTCGGGGATGGCGCCGTCTATGGCTACACCTTC,CAWSVGDGAVYGYTF
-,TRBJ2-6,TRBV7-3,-,TGTGCCAGCAGCTTGTCACGGGCGATCTCTGGGGCCAACGTCCTGACTTTC,CASSLSRAISGANVLTF
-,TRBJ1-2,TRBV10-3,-,TGTGCCATCAGTGAGTCAGGCTATGGCTACACCTTC,CAISESGYGYTF
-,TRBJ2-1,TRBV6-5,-,TGTGCCAGCAGTTACCCCGGGGAGCAGTTCTTC,CASSYPGEQFF
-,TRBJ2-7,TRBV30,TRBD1,TGTGCCTGGAGTGTGGGAGACAGGGGGCTATTCGAGCAGTACTTC,CAWSVGDRGLFEQYF
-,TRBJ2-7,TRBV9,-,TGTGCCAGCAGCGCAGAGGGGGGGATTGGAGGCGAGCAGTACTTC,CASSAEGGIGGEQYF
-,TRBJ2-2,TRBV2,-,TGTGCCAGCAGTGTGCGAGACACCGGGGAGCTGTTTTTT,CASSVRDTGELFF
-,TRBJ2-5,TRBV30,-,TGTGCCTGGAAGGGGGGGACCCAAGAGACCCAGTACTTC,CAWKGGTQETQYF
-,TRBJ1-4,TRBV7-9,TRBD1,TGTGCCAGCAGCTTAGGGACAGGGGGTGAAAAACTGTTTTTT,CASSLGTGGEKLFF
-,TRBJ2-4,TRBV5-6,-,TGTGCCAGCAGCTTGGTTACTGGGAACATTCAGTACTTC,CASSLVTGNIQYF
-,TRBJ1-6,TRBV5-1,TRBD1,TGCGCCAGCAGCTTTACAGGGGGTGGAAGAAATTCACCCCTCCACTTT,CASSFTGGGRNSPLHF
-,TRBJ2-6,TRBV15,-,TGTGCCACCAGCAGAGATCCCACTGCTGGGGCCAACGTCCTGACTTTC,CATSRDPTAGANVLTF
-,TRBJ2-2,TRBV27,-,TGTGCCAGCAGTCTCTTAGGTGCGGTCGGGGAGCTGTTTTTT,CASSLLGAVGELFF
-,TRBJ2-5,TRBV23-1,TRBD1,TGCGCCAGCATAGCGGCCAGGGGGCGGGAAGAGACCCAGTACTTC,CASIAARGREETQYF
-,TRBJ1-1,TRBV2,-,TGTGCCAGCAGATACAGGGTGAACACTGAAGCTTTCTTT,CASRYRVNTEAFF
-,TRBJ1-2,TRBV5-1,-,TGCGCCAGCAGCTTGGGGCAGGGACGGAATGGCTACACCTTC,CASSLGQGRNGYTF
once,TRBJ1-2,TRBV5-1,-,TGCGCCAGCAAACAGGATGGCTATGGCTACACCTTC,CASKQDGYGYTF
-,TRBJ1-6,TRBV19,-,TGTGCCAGTAGTATAGTTGGAGGGGAGGATTCACCCCTCCACTTT,CASSIVGGEDSPLHF
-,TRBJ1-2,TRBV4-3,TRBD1,TGCGCCAGCAGCCAAGATGGGGAGGGGGCGAGCTATGGCTACACCTTC,CASSQDGEGASYGYTF
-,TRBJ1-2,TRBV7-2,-,TGTGCCAGCAGCTTACCGGGACTCCCGTTTAGCGGCTACACCTTC,CASSLPGLPFSGYTF
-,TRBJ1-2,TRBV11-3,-,TGTGCCAGCAGCCCACAGACAGGTTTTGGCTACACCTTC,CASSPQTGFGYTF
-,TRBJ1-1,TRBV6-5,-,TGTGCCAGCAGTCCTGGGACGGTAGCTTTCTTT,CASSPGTVAFF
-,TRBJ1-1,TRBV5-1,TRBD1,TGCGCCAGCAGCACGGGGGGACAGGGGGCTAGGTACACTGAAGCTTTCTTT,CASSTGGQGARYTEAFF
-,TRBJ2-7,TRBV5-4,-,TGTGCCAGCAGCGTGGCATCCCAGGGACGTCGCGAGCAGTACTTC,CASSVASQGRREQYF
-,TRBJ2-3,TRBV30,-,TGTGCCTCCAGAGTGGGAACAGATACGCAGTATTTT,CASRVGTDTQYF
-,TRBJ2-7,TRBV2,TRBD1,TGTGCCAGCAGTGGACAGGGTTCCACCTACGAGCAGTACTTC,CASSGQGSTYEQYF
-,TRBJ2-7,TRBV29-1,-,TGCAGCGTTCACCAGTCCTACGAGCAGTACTTC,CSVHQSYEQYF
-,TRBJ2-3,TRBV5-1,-,TGCGCCAGCAGCTTGGAAGGGAGAATTGCAGATACGCAGTATTTT,CASSLEGRIADTQYF
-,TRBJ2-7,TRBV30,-,TGTGCCTGGAGTATATCCCGTTACGAGCAGTACTTC,CAWSISRYEQYF
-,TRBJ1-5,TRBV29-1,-,TGCAGCGTTATCCTCCGGGACACCTACAATCAGCCCCAGCATTTT,CSVILRDTYNQPQHF
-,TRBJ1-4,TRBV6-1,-,TGTGCCAGCAGTGAAGGGGCCAGGGGACATGAAAAACTGTTTTTT,CASSEGARGHEKLFF
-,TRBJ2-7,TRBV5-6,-,TGTGCCAGCAGCTTGGGGCGGTTCAGCTCCTACGAGCAGTACTTC,CASSLGRFSSYEQYF
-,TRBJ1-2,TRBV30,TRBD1,TGTGCCTGGACCGGGACAGCGTACCCAGGAAGTTATGGCTACACCTTC,CAWTGTAYPGSYGYTF
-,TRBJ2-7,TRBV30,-,TGTGCCTGGGATCAGGGGGGGTACTCCTACGAGCAGTACTTC,CAWDQGGYSYEQYF
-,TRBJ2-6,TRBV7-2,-,TGTGCCAGCAGCCCAACAGTGGGGGCCAACGTCCTGACTTTC,CASSPTVGANVLTF
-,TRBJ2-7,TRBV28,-,TGTGCCAGCAGTTTAGGTAGCCGGGGCTACGAGCAGTACTTC,CASSLGSRGYEQYF
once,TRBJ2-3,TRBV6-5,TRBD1,TGTGCCAGCAGAACAGGGGCCAGCACAGATACGCAGTATTTT,CASRTGASTDTQYF
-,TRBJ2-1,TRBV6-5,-,TGTGCCAGCAGTACATGGAATGAGCAGTTCTTC,CASSTWNEQFF
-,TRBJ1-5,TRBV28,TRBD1,TGTGCCAGCAACTCAGGGGGTAATAGCAATCAGCCCCAGCATTTT,CASNSGGNSNQPQHF